Listed here are 16 T cell receptor beta chains from one sample, sequenced in a study of vaccination effects on CD4 cells after COVID-19. CD4+ T cells specific for antigen were expanded with viral peptide pools by the ViraFEST assay before sequencing. Culture lasted roughly 9 days before CD4+ T cell isolation. In the vaccine recipients, nucleocapsid antibodies were negative and there was no prior SARS-CoV-2 infection. Their antigens are not known. Here immunoSEQ multiplex PCR was the method, and the copy in TCRdb shows in-frame clones only, minus some. The sample carries 50,000 to 60,000 clones, around 67% recorded once. The sequenced sample was CD4+ T cells from PBMCs cultured with SARS-CoV-2 spike peptides, obtained before COVID-19 vaccination. The receptor set was obtained from a human donor who received a COVID-19 vaccine.

This clone appeared a single time. The chain employs TRBV19 and TRBJ1-4; 8 nucleotides match TRBD1. After removal of 5 bases from V and 8 bases from J, the junction contained 19 bases not matched to a gene. The CDR3 extends over 18 amino acids. Germline CDR1 LNHDA, CDR2 SQIVND (reference sequence). The CDR3 sequence is CASSLAPTNRGGWEKLFF. CDR3 DNA sequence: TGTGCCAGTAGTCTCGCCCCCACCAACAGGGGGGGATGGGAAAAACTGTTTTTT.

There are a few counts of this clone. The chain employs TRBV7-2 and TRBJ1-1; no reliable D call. The CDR3 spans 13 residues. V lost 5 bases to trimming and J lost 6 bases, with 13 bases between them. Germline V gene data show CDR1 as SGHTA and CDR2 as FQGNSA. The CDR3 DNA reads TGTGCCAGCAGCCCGGAGCGGAGGGCTGAAGCTTTCTTT. Protein sequence: CASSPERRAEAFF.

The V call is TRBV18, the J call TRBJ2-2; D unclear. The ends were cut back, 4 bases at V and 1 base at J, with 16 bases in the middle. This CDR3 spans 17 amino acids. Germline lookup yields CDR1 KGHSH and CDR2 LQKENI. The CDR3 reads CASSLGLPPLNTGELFF. The CDR3 DNA sequence: TGTGCCAGCTCACTAGGGCTCCCACCCCTGAACACCGGGGAGCTGTTTTTT.

This clone was counted a few times. The J gene is TRBJ1-1, the V gene TRBV18, with D possibly matching TRBD1 (5 bases). This CDR3 contains 15 residues. V shed 3 bases and J shed 2 bases, with 13 bases lying between them. CDR1 KGHSH and CDR2 LQKENI come from the germline V gene. CDR3 amino acids: CASSPQSGGNTEAFF. The CDR3 DNA is TGTGCCAGCTCACCCCAATCGGGGGGAAACACTGAAGCTTTCTTT.

This CDR3 reads CASAARDTQYF. CDR3 coding DNA: TGTGCCAGCGCAGCCAGAGATACGCAGTATTTT. The chain recombines TRBV11-2 with TRBJ2-3, with D hard to call. The germline CDR1 and CDR2 sequences are SGHAT and FQNNGV. CDR3 length: 11 residues. Between the trimmed V and J ends, which lost 8 bases and 5 bases, there was a span of 8 bases. The whole variable domain, filled in from reference TRBV11-2 and TRBJ2-3, reads EAGVAQSPRYKIIEKRQSVAFWCNPISGHATLYWYQQILGQGPKLLIQFQNNGVVDDSQLPKDRFSAERLKGVDSTLKIQPAKLEDSAVYLCASAARDTQYFGPGTRLTVL.

This clone was picked up a small number of times. The rearrangement links TRBV28 to TRBJ1-2; tentative D call: TRBD1 (6 bases). V lost 2 bases and J 6 bases, leaving 16 bases between the germline ends. This CDR3 contains 15 residues. From germline, CDR1 is MDHEN and CDR2 SYDVKM. For the CDR3, the DNA is TGTGCCAGCAGTTTAACGGAGGGGGGGTGGAATGGCTACACCTTC. Translation: CASSLTEGGWNGYTF.

This chain connects TRBV15 to TRBJ1-1; unclear D gene. The germline CDR1 and CDR2 sequences are LNHNV and YYDKDF (reference sequence). V lost 0 bases and J 7 bases, leaving 9 bases between the germline ends. The CDR3 loop spans 13 amino acids. The CDR3 sequence: CATSRETLYEAFF. The CDR3 DNA follows: TGTGCCACCAGCAGAGAGACACTATATGAAGCTTTCTTT.

The chain recombines TRBV5-1 with TRBJ2-1, with 8 positions matching TRBD1. This CDR3 is 15 amino acids long. V was pared by 4 bases and J by 2 bases, with 5 bases of the junction left unmatched. The germline gives CDR1 SGHRS, CDR2 YFSETQ. This CDR3 is CASSADRGAYNEQFF. CDR3 bases: TGCGCCAGCAGCGCAGACAGGGGAGCCTACAATGAGCAGTTCTTC. Full variable domain (remainder filled in from reference TRBV5-1 and TRBJ2-1): KAGVTQTPRYLIKTRGQQVTLSCSPISGHRSVSWYQQTPGQGLQFLFEYFSETQRNKGNFPGRFSGRQFSNSRSEMNVSTLELGDSALYLCASSADRGAYNEQFFGPGTRLTVL.

This clone has just a few counts. Distinct nucleotide sequences in the sample also encode this CDR3. V is TRBV27 and J is TRBJ1-1; possible D gene TRBD1, 6 bases. The CDR3 spans 14 residues. The germline CDR1 and CDR2 sequences are MNHEY and SMNVEV (reference sequence). V was cut by 5 bases and J by 0 bases, with 10 bases left in between. The CDR3 region is CASSRGAVNTEAFF. The CDR3 DNA is TGTGCCAGCAGTCGGGGGGCAGTGAACACTGAAGCTTTCTTT.

The chain couples TRBV7-3 to TRBJ1-2, with TRBD1 matching over 9 bases. Germline CDR1 SGHTA, CDR2 FQGTGA. The length of the CDR3 is 13 residues. The V and J ends lost 5 bases and 6 bases, in that order; junction bases with no gene match: 4. CDR3 coding DNA: TGTGCCAGCAGCCCCGGGACAGGGAATGGCTACACCTTC. Translating it yields CASSPGTGNGYTF.

The genes are TRBV3-1 (or the pseudogene TRBV3-2) and TRBJ2-3; the D is unclear. The CDR3 length is 14 residues. Trimming shortened V by 1 base and J by 1 base, and 6 bases separated the two germline ends. Germline values: CDR1 LGHDT, CDR2 YNNKEL (reference sequence). This CDR3 is CASSQARGTDTQYF. The CDR3 DNA is TGTGCCAGCAGCCAAGCTCGGGGCACAGATACGCAGTATTTT.

V is TRBV7-9 and J is TRBJ2-5, with 11 bases identical to TRBD1. V dropped 5 bases and J dropped 5; count of bases not matched to a gene: 7. Per germline, CDR1 SEHNR and CDR2 FQNEAQ (reference sequence). CDR3 length equals 15 residues. The CDR3 DNA reads TGTGCCAGCAGCGAGGGACAGGGGGATTGGGAGACCCAGTACTTC. Its translation: CASSEGQGDWETQYF. Looking up the rest from reference TRBV7-9 and TRBJ2-5 gives the full variable domain: DTGVSQNPRHKITKRGQNVTFRCDPISEHNRLYWYRQTLGQGPEFLTYFQNEAQLEKSRLLSDRFSAERPKGSFSTLEIQRTEQGDSAMYLCASSEGQGDWETQYFGPGTRLLVL.

This clone has just a few counts. The rearrangement joins TRBV4-3 to TRBJ1-4; 11 bases fit TRBD1. V shed 0 bases, J shed 8 bases, and the junction held 5 bases outside the gene matches. From germline, CDR1 is LGHNA and CDR2 YSLEER. CDR3 length: 16 amino acids. The CDR3 DNA sequence: TGCGCCAGCAGCCAAGATAGTTGGACAGGGGGCGAAAAACTGTTTTTT. Encoded protein: CASSQDSWTGGEKLFF.

The rearrangement uses TRBV6-5 and TRBJ2-7; 7 positions match TRBD1. With 0 bases clipped from V and 4 bases from J, the junction kept 6 bases outside the gene matches. Per the germline V gene, CDR1 is MNHEY and CDR2 is SVGAGI. The CDR3 extends over 15 amino acids. The CDR3 loop reads CASSYSGQVWYEQYF. The CDR3 nucleotides read TGTGCCAGCAGTTACTCAGGACAGGTTTGGTACGAGCAGTACTTC.

This clone has more than one count but fewer than ten. The chain is built from TRBV5-1 and TRBJ2-7, with 7 bases lining up with TRBD1. Germline loops: CDR1 SGHRS, CDR2 YFSETQ. CDR3 length: 14 amino acids. V trimming: 4 bases; J trimming: 0 bases; junction bases outside the gene matches: 4. CDR3 sequence: CASSPGTDSYEQYF. The CDR3 region has the DNA TGCGCCAGCAGCCCGGGGACAGACTCCTACGAGCAGTACTTC.

The chain uses TRBV11-2 and TRBJ2-5; 7 nucleotides line up with TRBD1. V trimming: 7 bases; J trimming: 5 bases; junction bases outside the gene matches: 7. This CDR3 has 13 residues. Germline assignment: CDR1 SGHAT and CDR2 FQNNGV. The CDR3 loop reads CASTVQQGETQYF. The CDR3 DNA follows: TGTGCCAGCACGGTGCAACAGGGGGAGACCCAGTACTTC.